This T cell receptor beta chain is from a study of cytomegalovirus exposure and HLA in healthy donors. V was shortened by 3 bases and J by 8 bases, with 16 bases between the two germline ends. This CDR3 comprises 15 residues. Germline CDR1 is SEHNR and CDR2 is FQNEAQ (reference sequence). The PCR contained 60 Vbeta and 13 Jbeta primers. Using immunoSEQ multiplex PCR, the repertoire was profiled, and TCRdb retains in-frame clones only, with some absent. The sample carries under 150,000 clones, more than 75% recorded once. This clone was seen a handful of times. The rearrangement links TRBV7-9 to TRBJ1-4, with TRBD1 as a possible D gene (5 bases). The TCR comes from a male donor in good health and CMV-seronegative. Sequencing was performed on PBMCs. CDR3 in DNA: TGTGCCAGCAGCTTCGGAGGGGCAGGGAGCGAAAAACTGTTTTTT. Translated: CASSFGGAGSEKLFF. Full variable domain (remainder filled in from reference TRBV7-9 and TRBJ1-4): DTGVSQNPRHKITKRGQNVTFRCDPISEHNRLYWYRQTLGQGPEFLTYFQNEAQLEKSRLLSDRFSAERPKGSFSTLEIQRTEQGDSAMYLCASSFGGAGSEKLFFGSGTQLSVL.